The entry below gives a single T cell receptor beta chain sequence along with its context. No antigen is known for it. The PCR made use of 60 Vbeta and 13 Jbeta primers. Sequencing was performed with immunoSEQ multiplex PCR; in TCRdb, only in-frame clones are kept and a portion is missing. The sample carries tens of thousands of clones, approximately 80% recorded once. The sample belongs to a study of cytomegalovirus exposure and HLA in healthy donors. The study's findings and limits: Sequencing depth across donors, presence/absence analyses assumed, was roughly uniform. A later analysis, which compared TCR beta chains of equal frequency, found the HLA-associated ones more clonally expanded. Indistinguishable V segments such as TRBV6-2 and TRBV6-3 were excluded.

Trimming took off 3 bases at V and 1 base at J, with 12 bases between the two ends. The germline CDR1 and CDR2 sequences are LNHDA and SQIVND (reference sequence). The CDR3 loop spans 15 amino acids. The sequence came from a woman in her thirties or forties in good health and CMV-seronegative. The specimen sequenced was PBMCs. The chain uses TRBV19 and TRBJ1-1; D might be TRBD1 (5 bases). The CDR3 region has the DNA TGTGCCAGTAGTATTAGACAGAACCCGAACACTGAAGCTTTCTTT. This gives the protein CASSIRQNPNTEAFF.